This T cell receptor (beta chain) was sequenced in a study of CD8 T cells in ankylosing spondylitis. Study results and limitations: In synovial fluid and blood from reactive arthritis, some motif variants were previously reported. CD8+ cells made up the disease-linked clones, which were relatively rare in peripheral blood. It appeared that ankylosing spondylitis blood was characterized by a TCR beta motif of 8 or 9 highly homologous variants.

This clonotype was seen only a few times. Its specificity is unknown. In making TCR beta libraries, quantitative 5'-RACE with molecular barcodes was used. TCRdb ran MiXCR on the 5' RACE reads and lists one entry per CDR3 protein. Seen here are over 700,000 distinct CDR3 sequences, about 20% observed once, and the top ten hold around 19%. This TCR was recovered from a male donor with ankylosing spondylitis. Material for sequencing was blood, either unsorted or a sorted T cell fraction (not recorded which).

In DNA, the CDR3 is TGCAGCGTTTGGACAGGGGATAACTATGGCTACACCTTC. It codes for CSVWTGDNYGYTF. The rearrangement joins TRBV29-1 to TRBJ1-2; 9 nucleotides agree with TRBD1. CDR3 size: 13 residues. Germline V gene data show CDR1 as SQVTM and CDR2 as ANQGSEA. After removal of 5 bases from V and 1 base from J, the junction contained 2 bases not matched to a gene.